This T cell receptor beta chain was identified during a study of beta chain features in type 1 diabetes. General study findings and limits: Type 1 diabetes patients had TCRB CDR3s that were shorter (moderately but significantly so) in all four CD4+ subsets.

Turning to this clone: Its antigen is as yet unknown.

The investigators reverse transcribed all of the isolated RNA, so they sequenced expressed TCRB transcripts. Sequenced by immunoSEQ multiplex PCR; TCRdb stores in-frame clones only, minus some. The data show about 660,000 clones, more than 13% seen once. V trimming: 5 bases; J trimming: 2 bases; junction bases outside the gene matches: 9. Looked up from germline, CDR1 is SGHAT and CDR2 is FQNNGV. The CDR3 sequence is 15 residues long. The sample taken for sequencing was naive CD4+ T cells from blood. The genes are TRBV11-2 and TRBJ2-7, with 7 bases matching TRBD1. The clonotype originates from a young man with type 1 diabetes. This CDR3 reads CASSPGTVDPYEQYF. CDR3 in DNA: TGTGCCAGCAGCCCGGGGACAGTAGACCCCTACGAGCAGTACTTC.